This T cell receptor (beta chain) appears in the sequencing data of a study of identical twins. TCRdb called the 5' RACE reads again in MiXCR, with one record for every CDR3 protein. Among approximately 670,000 distinct CDR3 sequences listed, 5.5% to 6.5% were seen once. This sequence originates from a man between 18 and 35 years old in good health. Sequencing was done on a sample of naive T cells sorted from blood.

The CDR3 region is CASSDIRASGNQPQHF. The CDR3 DNA sequence: TGTGCCAGCAGTGACATCAGGGCCAGCGGCAATCAGCCCCAGCATTTT. The chain uses TRBV6-1 and TRBJ1-5; a weak D match, TRBD1 (5 bases). Germline CDR1 and CDR2: MNHNS and SASEGT. This CDR3 is built from 16 residues. The V gene lost 3 bases and the J gene lost 2 bases, with 14 bases spanning the gap.